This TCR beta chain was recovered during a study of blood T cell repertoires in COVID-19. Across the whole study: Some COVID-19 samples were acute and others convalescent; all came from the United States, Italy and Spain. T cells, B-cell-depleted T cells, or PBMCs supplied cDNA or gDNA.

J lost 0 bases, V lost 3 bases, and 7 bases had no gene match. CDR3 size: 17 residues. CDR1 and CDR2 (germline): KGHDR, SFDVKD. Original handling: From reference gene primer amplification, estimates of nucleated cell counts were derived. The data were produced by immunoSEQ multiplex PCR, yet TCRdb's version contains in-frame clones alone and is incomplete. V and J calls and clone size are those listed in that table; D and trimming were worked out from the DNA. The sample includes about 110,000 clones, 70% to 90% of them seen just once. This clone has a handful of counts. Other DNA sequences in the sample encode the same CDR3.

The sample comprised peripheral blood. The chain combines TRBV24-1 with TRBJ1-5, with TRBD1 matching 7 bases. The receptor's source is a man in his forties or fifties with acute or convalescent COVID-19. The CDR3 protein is CATSDNRDRNSNQPQHF. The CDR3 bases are TGTGCCACCAGTGATAACCGGGACAGAAATAGCAATCAGCCCCAGCATTTT.